Following are 12 T cell receptor beta chains from one sample sequenced in a study of blood T cell repertoires in COVID-19. Sequencing was performed with immunoSEQ multiplex PCR; in TCRdb, only in-frame clones are kept and a portion is missing. Of 52,000 or so clones in the sample, more than 85% were seen once. The sample taken for sequencing was peripheral blood. These receptors were collected from a woman of 80 years or more with acute or convalescent COVID-19.

The rearrangement uses TRBV10-3 and TRBJ2-7; 11 nucleotides align to TRBD1. This CDR3 has 12 amino acids. Germline lookup yields CDR1 ENHRY and CDR2 SYGVKD. Trimming cost V 9 bases and J 5 bases; bases outside gene matches: 3. CDR3 in amino acids: CAMGTGGNEQYF. CDR3 DNA sequence: TGTGCCATGGGGACAGGGGGAAACGAGCAGTACTTC.

The gene calls are TRBV4-1 and TRBJ2-7; D remains unclear. Trimming stripped 0 bases from V and 0 bases from J, with 6 bases between. Germline V gene sequence: CDR1 MGHRA, CDR2 YSYEKL. The CDR3 contains 14 residues. The CDR3 DNA reads as TGCGCCAGCAGCCAAGATCGCAGCTCCTACGAGCAGTACTTC. The encoded protein is CASSQDRSSYEQYF.

The gene calls are TRBV4-2 and TRBJ2-1, with 10 bases lining up with TRBD2. The CDR3 covers 16 residues. Per germline, CDR1 LGHNA and CDR2 YNFKEQ. V shed 1 base and J 9 bases; nucleotides not matched to a gene: 9. The CDR3 spells CASSQAPLAGDLEQFF. CDR3 coding DNA: TGTGCCAGCAGCCAAGCCCCCCTAGCGGGAGACCTTGAGCAGTTCTTC.

V is TRBV10-3 and J is TRBJ2-6; 8 bases are shared with TRBD2. V shed 6 bases, J shed 2 bases, and the junction held 3 bases outside the gene matches. Germline lookup yields CDR1 ENHRY and CDR2 SYGVKD. The CDR3 is 15 amino acids. CDR3 sequence: CAIRVSGTGANVLTF. For the CDR3, the DNA is TGTGCCATCAGAGTTAGCGGGACTGGGGCCAACGTCCTGACTTTC.

This clone was detected only once. The chain has TRBV7-2 and TRBJ1-2; 8 bases align to TRBD1. Germline loops: CDR1 SGHTA, CDR2 FQGNSA. The CDR3 runs 14 residues. J was trimmed by 10 bases and V by 6 bases; bases with no gene match: 13. The CDR3 bases are TGTGCCAGCAGTTCAAGCAGGGGGCGGATTGACTACACCTTC. It encodes CASSSSRGRIDYTF.

This chain joins TRBV7-2 and TRBJ1-2; D is possibly TRBD1 (6 bases). CDR1 and CDR2 (germline): SGHTA, FQGNSA. The length of the CDR3 is 13 residues. V lost 5 bases and J lost 7, with 14 bases in between. CDR3 sequence (DNA): TGTGCCAGCAGCGTACAGGGTTTAAGTGGCTACACCTTC. Amino acid sequence: CASSVQGLSGYTF. The variable domain in full, completed from reference TRBV7-2 and TRBJ1-2, reads GAGVSQSPSNKVTEKGKDVELRCDPISGHTALYWYRQSLGQGLEFLIYFQGNSAPDKSGLPSDRFSAERTGGSVSTLTIQRTQQEDSAVYLCASSVQGLSGYTFGSGTRLTVV.

The chain carries TRBV6-2 or TRBV6-3 and TRBJ2-1, with 8 bases identical to TRBD2. CDR3 length: 15 residues. J gave up 6 bases and V 3 bases, and 7 bases lay outside the gene matches. Germline V gene sequence: CDR1 MNHEY, CDR2 SVGEGT. The CDR3 region is CASSYTAGAPNEQFF. The CDR3 nucleotides read TGTGCCAGCAGTTATACAGCGGGAGCACCCAATGAGCAGTTCTTC.

Written as DNA, the CDR3 is TGTGCCAGCAGCAAGCAGGGGGCCGTAATTATCGCCGGGGAGCTGTTTTTT. Translation gives CASSKQGAVIIAGELFF. The chain has TRBV7-9 and TRBJ2-2; 8 nucleotides match TRBD1. The ends lost 5 bases at V and 6 bases at J; junction bases unmatched: 14. CDR3 length: 17 residues. The V gene's germline CDR1 is SEHNR and CDR2 FQNEAQ (reference sequence).

This chain joins TRBV5-1 and TRBJ2-2; TRBD1 matches at 7 bases. CDR1 SGHRS and CDR2 YFSETQ come from the germline V gene. The CDR3 has 15 residues. J was trimmed by 3 bases and V by 2 bases; bases with no gene match: 4. CDR3 coding DNA: TGCGCCAGCAGCTTTAATCAGGGGGACACCGGGGAGCTGTTTTTT. Its protein is CASSFNQGDTGELFF.

The V gene is TRBV6-5, the J gene TRBJ2-7; the match to TRBD2 covers 7 bases. The CDR3 is made up of 15 amino acids. The V and J ends lost 2 bases and 0 bases, in that order; junction bases with no gene match: 4. In germline, CDR1 is MNHEY, CDR2 SVGAGI. The chain's CDR3 is CASSYSGGSSYEQYF. CDR3 DNA: TGTGCCAGCAGTTACAGTGGCGGGAGCTCCTACGAGCAGTACTTC.

The chain couples TRBV2 to TRBJ2-3; tentative D call: TRBD2 (7 bases). Trimming shortened V by 6 bases and J by 3 bases, and 10 bases separated the two germline ends. The germline CDR1 and CDR2 sequences are SNHLY and FYNNEI. CDR3 size: 13 residues. CDR3 bases: TGTGCCAGCAGAGGGGGGGTGACAGATACGCAGTATTTT. It is translated as CASRGGVTDTQYF.

The chain employs TRBV11-2 and TRBJ1-2, with 7 bases lining up with TRBD1. CDR3 size: 13 residues. The germline V gene encodes CDR1 SGHAT and CDR2 FQNNGV. J was trimmed by 4 bases and V by 5 bases; bases with no gene match: 4. The CDR3 DNA is TGTGCCAGCAGCCTCCGGGACAGCTATGGCTACACCTTC. This codes for CASSLRDSYGYTF.